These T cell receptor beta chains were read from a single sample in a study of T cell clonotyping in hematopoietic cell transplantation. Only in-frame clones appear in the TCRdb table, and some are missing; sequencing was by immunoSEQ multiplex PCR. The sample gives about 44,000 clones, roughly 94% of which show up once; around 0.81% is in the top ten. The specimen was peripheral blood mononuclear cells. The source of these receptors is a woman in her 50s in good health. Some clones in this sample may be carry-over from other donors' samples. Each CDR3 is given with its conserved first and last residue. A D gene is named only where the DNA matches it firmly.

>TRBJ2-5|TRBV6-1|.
CASSLRGKETQYF
TGTGCCAGCAGCCTCCGGGGGAAAGAGACCCAGTACTTC
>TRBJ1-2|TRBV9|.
CASSVDSSNYGYTF
TGTGCCAGCAGCGTCGACAGTTCCAACTATGGCTACACCTTC
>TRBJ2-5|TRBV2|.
CASSEDLGETQYF
TGTGCCAGCAGTGAGGATCTCGGAGAGACCCAGTACTTC
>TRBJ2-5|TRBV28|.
CASSGREYQETQYF
TGTGCCAGCAGCGGGAGAGAGTACCAAGAGACCCAGTACTTC
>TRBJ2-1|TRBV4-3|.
CASSSASISGDEQFF
TGCGCCAGCAGCAGCGCTTCTATCTCAGGGGATGAGCAGTTCTTC
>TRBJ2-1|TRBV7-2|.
CASSLALRNEQFF
TGTGCCAGCAGCTTAGCGCTACGCAATGAGCAGTTCTTC
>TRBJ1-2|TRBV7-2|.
CASTPRDNYGYTF
TGTGCCAGCACCCCACGGGATAACTATGGCTACACCTTC
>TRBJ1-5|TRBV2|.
CAGGFGNQPQHF
TGTGCCGGGGGATTTGGCAATCAGCCCCAGCATTTT
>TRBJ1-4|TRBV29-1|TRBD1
CSVGQGDNEKLFF
TGCAGCGTAGGACAGGGTGATAATGAAAAACTGTTTTTT
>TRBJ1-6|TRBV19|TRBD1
CASSTSTGGMSSPLHF
TGTGCCAGTAGTACCTCCACAGGGGGAATGTCTTCACCCCTCCACTTT
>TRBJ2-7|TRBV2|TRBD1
CASRGGTGYNEQYF
TGTGCCAGCAGGGGGGGGACAGGGTACAACGAGCAGTACTTC
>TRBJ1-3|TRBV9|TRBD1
CASSTGQGYSGNTIYF
TGTGCCAGCAGCACCGGACAGGGATACTCTGGAAACACCATATATTTT
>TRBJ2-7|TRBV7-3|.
CASSLGLSYEQYF
TGTGCCAGCAGCTTAGGACTCTCCTACGAGCAGTACTTC
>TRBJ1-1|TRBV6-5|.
CASSYLNMGTEAFF
TGTGCCAGCAGTTACCTAAATATGGGCACTGAAGCTTTCTTT
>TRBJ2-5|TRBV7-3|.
CASSPTGQETQYF
TGTGCCAGCAGCCCCACAGGCCAAGAGACCCAGTACTTC
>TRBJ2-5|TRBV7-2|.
CASSLSTRTASWETQYF
TGTGCCAGCAGCTTATCCACTCGGACAGCGTCGTGGGAGACCCAGTACTTC
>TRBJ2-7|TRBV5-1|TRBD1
CASSFDGQGAYEQYF
TGCGCCAGCAGCTTTGACGGACAGGGGGCCTACGAGCAGTACTTC
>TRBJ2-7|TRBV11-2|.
CASNSRDSYEQYF
TGTGCCAGCAATAGCAGGGACTCCTACGAGCAGTACTTC
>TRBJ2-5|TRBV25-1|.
CASSEFAGQLQETQYF
TGTGCCAGCAGTGAATTTGCGGGACAGCTACAAGAGACCCAGTACTTC
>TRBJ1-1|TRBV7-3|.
CASSKGDTEAFF
TGTGCCAGCAGCAAGGGAGACACTGAAGCTTTCTTT
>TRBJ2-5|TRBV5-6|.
CASSKGDETQYF
TGTGCCAGCAGCAAAGGTGACGAGACCCAGTACTTC
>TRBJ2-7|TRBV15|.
CATSRGMLKGEQYF
TGTGCCACCAGCCGCGGGATGCTCAAGGGTGAGCAGTACTTC
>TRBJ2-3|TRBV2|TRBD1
CASSERQGPDTQYF
TGTGCCAGCAGTGAAAGACAGGGACCAGATACGCAGTATTTT
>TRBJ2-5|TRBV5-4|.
CASSLIGGQETQYF
TGTGCCAGCAGCTTAATAGGGGGCCAAGAGACCCAGTACTTC
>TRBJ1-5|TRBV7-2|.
CASSLDMEPQHF
TGTGCCAGCAGCTTAGACATGGAACCCCAGCATTTT
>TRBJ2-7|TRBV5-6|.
CASSLGSYSYEQYF
TGTGCCAGCAGCTTGGGTTCTTACTCCTACGAGCAGTACTTC
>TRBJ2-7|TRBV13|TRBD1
CASSQTGVEQYF
TGTGCCAGCAGCCAGACAGGGGTCGAGCAGTACTTC
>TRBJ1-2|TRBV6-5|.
CASSFSTGGYTF
TGTGCCAGCAGTTTTAGCACGGGCGGCTACACCTTC
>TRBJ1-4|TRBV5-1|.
CASSLDGGTNEKLFF
TGCGCCAGCAGCTTGGATGGAGGGACGAATGAAAAACTGTTTTTT
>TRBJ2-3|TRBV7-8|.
CASSLGYSTDTQYF
TGTGCCAGCAGCTTAGGTTACAGCACAGATACGCAGTATTTT
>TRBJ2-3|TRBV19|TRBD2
CASSKGTSGGYTDTQYF
TGTGCCAGTAGTAAGGGGACTAGCGGGGGTTACACAGATACGCAGTATTTT
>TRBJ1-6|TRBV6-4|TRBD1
CASSRDREGSPLHF
TGTGCCAGCAGTCGGGACAGGGAGGGGTCACCCCTCCACTTT